The 5 T cell receptor beta chains presented below share a single source sample, sequenced in a study of T cells in Graves' hyperthyroidism and ophthalmopathy. Amplification targeted TCR beta CDR3 regions from RNA transcripts. RT-PCR in the first round (using the HTBI primer set) targeted the TCR CDR3. TCRdb redid the calling of the multiplex PCR reads with MiXCR, one entry per CDR3 protein. The sample includes nearly 750,000 distinct CDR3 sequences, under 45% of them seen just once. The specimen was blood. Source of these receptors: a woman aged 35 to 49 with Graves' hyperthyroidism.

The V gene is TRBV11-1, the J gene TRBJ2-7, with TRBD2 as a possible D gene (5 bases). This CDR3 is built from 17 residues. Between the trimmed V and J ends, which lost 5 bases and 0 bases, there was a span of 20 bases. Germline assignment: CDR1 SGHAT and CDR2 FQDESV (reference sequence). The CDR3: CASSPLGRGGSSYEQYF. In DNA, the CDR3 is TGTGCCAGCAGCCCGCTGGGGAGAGGTGGCAGCTCCTACGAGCAGTACTTC.

This clonotype was seen many times. The rearrangement joins TRBV20-1 to TRBJ2-5; D might be TRBD1 or TRBD2, each matching 5 bases. There are 15 residues in the CDR3. The V gene lost 6 bases and the J gene lost 4 bases, with 21 bases spanning the gap. Looked up from germline, CDR1 is DFQATT and CDR2 is SNEGSKA (reference sequence). CDR3 coding DNA: TGCAGTGCCCCCGCCGGACCCTGGGGGTTAGAGACCCAGTACTTC. Its translation is CSAPAGPWGLETQYF.

In its sample, this clonotype was seen once. The V gene is TRBV11-2, the J gene TRBJ2-5, with 8 bases aligning to TRBD2. Per the germline V gene, CDR1 is SGHAT and CDR2 is FQNNGV. The trim removed 4 bases at V and 3 bases at J, leaving 7 bases unmatched. The CDR3 loop spans 15 amino acids. The CDR3 nucleotides read TGTGCCAGCAGCTCAAACGGGAGGGCCGAAGAGACCCAGTACTTC. Amino acid sequence: CASSSNGRAEETQYF.

The V call is TRBV10-3, the J call TRBJ2-3; D could derive from TRBD1 or TRBD2 (5 bases each). The CDR3 totals 16 residues. V lost 7 bases and J 0 bases, leaving 17 bases between the germline ends. The V gene's germline CDR1 is ENHRY and CDR2 SYGVKD. As DNA, the CDR3 is TGTGCCATCACTCGGGGCGGAGCGCCTAGCACAGATACGCAGTATTTT. It translates to CAITRGGAPSTDTQYF.

The chain is built from TRBV29-1 and TRBJ2-7; D remains unclear. Trimming removed 3 bases at V and 0 bases at J, with 12 bases between. This CDR3 region has 14 residues. Germline assignment: CDR1 SQVTM and CDR2 ANQGSEA. The CDR3 DNA is TGCAGCGTTGACGACGGTATCCACTCCTACGAGCAGTACTTC. It codes for CSVDDGIHSYEQYF.